These 14 T cell receptor beta chains share one sample of origin, sequenced in a study of blood T cell repertoires in COVID-19. Generated by immunoSEQ multiplex PCR, the TCRdb table keeps only in-frame clones and is missing some. Of 150,000 to 200,000 clones in the sample, roughly 87% were seen once. The sequenced sample was peripheral blood. The receptors were sampled from a woman aged 70 to 79 with acute or convalescent COVID-19.

This clone showed up just a few times. The genes are TRBV29-1 and TRBJ1-2; no clear D. This CDR3 contains 8 residues. Germline V lookup: CDR1 SQVTM, CDR2 ANQGSEA. For the CDR3, the DNA is TGCACGGGGATTGGCTACACCTTC. As protein: CTGIGYTF.

The chain carries TRBV5-6 and TRBJ2-3, with 10 bases lining up with TRBD2. Germline values: CDR1 SGHDT, CDR2 YYEEEE. The trim removed 5 bases at V and 3 bases at J, leaving 6 bases unmatched. This CDR3 has 15 residues. CDR3 protein: CASSRAGGRTDTQYF. The DNA of the CDR3 is TGTGCCAGCAGTCGAGCGGGAGGGCGGACAGATACGCAGTATTTT.

The chain uses TRBV5-4 and TRBJ2-3; 11 positions match TRBD2. Germline V gene sequence: CDR1 SGHNT, CDR2 YYREEE (reference sequence). This CDR3 region has 15 residues. Germline trimming cut 4 bases from V and 2 bases from J; bases unmatched to any gene: 3. The CDR3 region has the DNA TGTGCCAGCAGCGCACTAGCGGGGGCCACAGATACGCAGTATTTT. As protein: CASSALAGATDTQYF. Using reference TRBV5-4 and TRBJ2-3 for the parts outside the CDR3, the full variable domain is ETGVTQSPTHLIKTRGQQVTLRCSSQSGHNTVSWYQQALGQGPQFIFQYYREEENGRGNFPPRFSGLQFPNYSSELNVNALELDDSALYLCASSALAGATDTQYFGPGTRLTVL.

The V gene is TRBV9, the J gene TRBJ2-5, with D tentatively TRBD2 (5 bases). V was cut by 6 bases and J by 0 bases, with 12 bases left in between. Per the germline V gene, CDR1 is SGDLS and CDR2 is YYNGEE. The CDR3 is 14 amino acids. The CDR3 loop is CASTRGWDQETQYF. The CDR3 region has the DNA TGTGCCAGCACCCGAGGGTGGGACCAAGAGACCCAGTACTTC.

The gene calls are TRBV18 and TRBJ1-5; TRBD1 is a possible D gene (6 bases). Per germline, CDR1 KGHSH and CDR2 LQKENI. V gave up 2 bases and J gave up 1 base, with 15 bases separating them. This CDR3 is 17 amino acids long. The CDR3 bases are TGTGCCAGCTCACCATTCGGAGGGGGGGCGAGCAATCAGCCCCAGCATTTT. Translating it yields CASSPFGGGASNQPQHF.

This clone was recorded a few times. This chain connects TRBV7-9 to TRBJ2-7, with a tentative D call TRBD1 (6 bases). This CDR3 contains 13 residues. Germline lookup yields CDR1 SEHNR and CDR2 FQNEAQ (reference sequence). V was pared by 3 bases and J by 4 bases, with 10 bases between. The CDR3: CASSFAGEYEQYF. For the CDR3, the DNA is TGTGCCAGCAGCTTTGCAGGGGAATACGAGCAGTACTTC.

The chain joins TRBV9 to TRBJ2-7, with a weak D call TRBD2 (5 bases). The CDR3 is 13 amino acids. Germline assignment: CDR1 SGDLS and CDR2 YYNGEE. Trimming took 2 bases from V and 2 from J, leaving 8 bases between them. The CDR3 coding sequence is TGTGCCAGCAGCGTGGAGGATCCCTACGAGCAGTACTTC. Translation gives CASSVEDPYEQYF. The full variable domain, rest sourced from reference TRBV9 and TRBJ2-7, is DSGVTQTPKHLITATGQRVTLRCSPRSGDLSVYWYQQSLDQGLQFLIQYYNGEERAKGNILERFSAQQFPDLHSELNLSSLELGDSALYFCASSVEDPYEQYFGPGTRLTVT.

The V and J genes are TRBV19 and TRBJ2-5; D is possibly TRBD1 (5 bases). This CDR3 has 13 residues. Germline loops: CDR1 LNHDA, CDR2 SQIVND (reference sequence). With 3 bases removed from V and 7 bases from J, the gap between germline ends came to 12 bases. The CDR3 DNA sequence: TGTGCCAGTAGTATCGGACACCTGGGGACCCAGTACTTC. Encoded protein: CASSIGHLGTQYF.

The V and J genes are TRBV6-5 and TRBJ1-1; D gene ambiguous. The CDR3 runs 14 residues. Looked up from germline, CDR1 is MNHEY and CDR2 is SVGAGI. V gave up 6 bases and J gave up 1 base, with 12 bases separating them. The CDR3: CASSPGRGNTEAFF. The CDR3 coding sequence is TGTGCCAGCAGCCCAGGACGGGGGAACACTGAAGCTTTCTTT.

The V and J genes are TRBV18 and TRBJ1-1, with unresolved D. CDR1 and CDR2 from the germline V gene are KGHSH and LQKENI. The CDR3 covers 16 residues. Trimming removed 1 base at V and 4 bases at J, with 16 bases between. The CDR3 sequence is CASSPQSTASGTEAFF. The CDR3 bases are TGTGCCAGCTCACCACAAAGCACAGCCAGCGGCACTGAAGCTTTCTTT.

The genes are TRBV2 and TRBJ2-7; 8 positions match TRBD1. CDR1 SNHLY and CDR2 FYNNEI come from the germline V gene. The CDR3 is 12 residues long. Unmatched junction bases numbered 3, after V lost 10 bases and J lost 1 base. The CDR3 DNA reads as TGTGCCACAGGGGGCGGGTCCTACGAGCAGTACTTC. This sequence encodes CATGGGSYEQYF.

A note on this clone: Mismatch with germline at one junction end may stem from a read error. This chain joins TRBV7-7 and TRBJ2-6; D perhaps matches TRBD1 (6 bases). Germline CDR1 reads SSHAT; CDR2 reads FNYEAQ (reference sequence). The length of the CDR3 is 20 residues. CDR3 region: CASSLLLGQGRPSGANVLTF. The CDR3 DNA reads as TGTGCTAGCAGCTTATTGCTAGGCCAGGGGCGCCCCTCTGGGGCCAACGTCCTGACTTTC.

This chain uses TRBV11-2 with TRBJ1-4; D not resolved. CDR3 size: 13 residues. Trimming removed 2 bases from V and 14 bases from J, with 15 bases in between. Germline V gene data show CDR1 as SGHAT and CDR2 as FQNNGV. In nucleotides, the CDR3 is TGTGCCAGCAGCTTAATGCCCTCCGGAGGTCTGTTTTTT. Amino acid sequence: CASSLMPSGGLFF.

The J gene is TRBJ2-2, the V gene TRBV19; TRBD1 aligns across 8 bases. Germline values: CDR1 LNHDA, CDR2 SQIVND (reference sequence). The CDR3 spans 16 residues. V shed 1 base and J 4 bases; nucleotides not matched to a gene: 5. The CDR3 DNA reads as TGTGCCAGTAGTATAGGCAGGGGGCTGGGCACCGGGGAGCTGTTTTTT. Translation: CASSIGRGLGTGELFF.